This is a list of T cell receptor beta chains from one sample in a study of Ad26.COV2.S vaccination and SARS-CoV-2 variants. Clones were sequenced by immunoSEQ multiplex PCR, and TCRdb holds only the in-frame ones, with some missing. The sample contains 350,000 to 450,000 clones, around nine tenths of which appear only once. The sequences come from peripheral blood, collected in a trial of Ad26.COV2.S vaccine versus placebo. These receptors were collected from a person between 18 and 60 years old who received the Ad26.COV2.S COVID-19 vaccine or a placebo. Each CDR3 is given with its conserved first and last residue. A D gene is named only where the DNA matches it firmly. Not every row has a clone size; where given, it reads once, few, many or a size class.

TGCGCCAGCAGCTTCGGGTACGAGCAGTACTTC,CASSFGYEQYF,.,.,TRBV5-1,TRBJ2-7
TGCGCCAGCAGCTTGGGTTCTCTTGGGACTTTTAACAATGAGCAGTTCTTC,CASSLGSLGTFNNEQFF,once,.,TRBV5-1,TRBJ2-1
TGCAGCGCCAAACCGGGACTAGCGGGAGGCCGGGCAGGGGAGACCCAGTACTTC,CSAKPGLAGGRAGETQYF,.,TRBD2,TRBV29-1,TRBJ2-5
TGTGCCAGCGTTAGGGCCCTACCCTCTGGGGCCAACGTCCTGACTTTC,CASVRALPSGANVLTF,.,.,TRBV11-2,TRBJ2-6
TGTGCCAGCTCACCCGTCTCCGGGACTAGCGGTGAGCAGTTCTTC,CASSPVSGTSGEQFF,.,TRBD2,TRBV18,TRBJ2-1
TGTGCCATCAGTGAATACGAGCGGGAGGGGGGATTCTTC,CAISEYEREGGFF,.,TRBD2,TRBV10-3,TRBJ2-1
TGTGCCAGCAGTGAAGGGAGTTCTGGAAACACCATATATTTT,CASSEGSSGNTIYF,.,.,TRBV25-1,TRBJ1-3
TGTGCCAGCAGGAGAGGCTCTGGAAACACCATATATTTT,CASRRGSGNTIYF,.,.,TRBV28,TRBJ1-3
TGTGCCAGCACTCCTCGTGCGATCTACGAGCAGTACTTC,CASTPRAIYEQYF,.,.,TRBV2,TRBJ2-7
TGTGCCAGCGGCTTCACCGGGTCTTTCTTT,CASGFTGSFF,.,.,TRBV6-5,TRBJ1-1
TGTGCCAGCAGAGAAAGGACAGGAGAATCCTACGAGCAGTACTTC,CASRERTGESYEQYF,.,TRBD1,TRBV6-6,TRBJ2-7
TGTGCCAGCAGCCCCGGGACTAGCACAGATACGCAGTATTTT,CASSPGTSTDTQYF,.,.,TRBV11-2,TRBJ2-3
TGTGCCAGCAGCTTGGGTGTCACAGGGGACCACGAGCAGTACTTC,CASSLGVTGDHEQYF,.,TRBD1,TRBV5-6,TRBJ2-7
TGTGCCAGTAGTATAGGAGGGCCAGAAGCTTTCTTT,CASSIGGPEAFF,.,.,TRBV19,TRBJ1-1
TGTGCCAGCAGCGGTAGGGGAGGAACTAGCGGGAGGTGGTACGAGCAGTACTTC,CASSGRGGTSGRWYEQYF,.,TRBD2,TRBV27,TRBJ2-7
TGTGCCAGCAGTTTCGGGGGTCAGCCCCAGCATTTT,CASSFGGQPQHF,.,.,TRBV28,TRBJ1-5
TGTGCCAGCAGTGAAGCGCGAGGGGGCGCGCATGAAAAACTGTTTTTT,CASSEARGGAHEKLFF,.,TRBD1,TRBV6-1,TRBJ1-4
TGTGCCAGCAGCCACGCCCAGAACACCGGGGAGCTGTTTTTT,CASSHAQNTGELFF,.,.,TRBV27,TRBJ2-2
TGTGCCAGCAACCAACTAGCGGGAGGGTCCTACAATGAGCAGTTCTTC,CASNQLAGGSYNEQFF,.,TRBD2,TRBV27,TRBJ2-1
TGTGCCAGCAGCTTAGCCCGCGGGTTCGGACGGAATGAGCAGTTCTTC,CASSLARGFGRNEQFF,.,.,TRBV7-6,TRBJ2-1
TGTGCCAGCAGCCGCGGAGTAGCCAAAAACATTCAGTACTTC,CASSRGVAKNIQYF,.,.,TRBV7-2,TRBJ2-4
TGTGCCAGCAGCCCCCGGGACAGGGGGGCCGGGGAGCTGTTTTTT,CASSPRDRGAGELFF,.,TRBD1,TRBV6-6,TRBJ2-2
TGTGCCAGCAGCTCTCCCCTAGAGCCCCTCTACGAGCAGTACTTC,CASSSPLEPLYEQYF,.,.,TRBV7-9,TRBJ2-7
TGTGCCAGCAGCTTAGTCGGTAGCTATGAGCAGTTCTTC,CASSLVGSYEQFF,.,.,TRBV11-3,TRBJ2-1
TGCGCCAGCAGCTTGGCCCTAGCGGGATCTTACGAGCAGTACTTC,CASSLALAGSYEQYF,few,TRBD2,TRBV5-1,TRBJ2-7
TGTGCCAGCAGTTTTTTGGCTAGCGGGCACCAAGAGACCCAGTACTTC,CASSFLASGHQETQYF,.,TRBD2,TRBV27,TRBJ2-5
TGTGCCAGTAGTATAGATAGGGGACTAGCGGGAGGGCCGAAGTTCTTC,CASSIDRGLAGGPKFF,once,TRBD2,TRBV19,TRBJ2-1